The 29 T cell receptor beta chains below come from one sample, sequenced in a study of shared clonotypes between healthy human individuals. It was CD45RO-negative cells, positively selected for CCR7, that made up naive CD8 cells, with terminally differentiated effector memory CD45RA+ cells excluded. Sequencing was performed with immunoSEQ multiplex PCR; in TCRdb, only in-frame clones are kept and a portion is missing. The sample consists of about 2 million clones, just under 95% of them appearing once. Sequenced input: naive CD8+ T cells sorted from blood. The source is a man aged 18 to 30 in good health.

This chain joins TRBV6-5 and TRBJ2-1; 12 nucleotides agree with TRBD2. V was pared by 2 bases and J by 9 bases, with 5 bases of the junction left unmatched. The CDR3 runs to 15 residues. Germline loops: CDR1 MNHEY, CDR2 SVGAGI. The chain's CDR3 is CASSYLLAGGSEQFF. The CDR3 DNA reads TGTGCCAGCAGTTACCTACTAGCGGGGGGCAGTGAGCAGTTCTTC.

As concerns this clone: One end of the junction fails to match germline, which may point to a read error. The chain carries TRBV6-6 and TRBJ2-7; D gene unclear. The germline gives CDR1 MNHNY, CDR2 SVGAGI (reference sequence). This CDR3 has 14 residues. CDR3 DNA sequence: TGTGCCAGCAGCTACTCGGAGAGTAACTACGAGCAGTACTTC. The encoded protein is CASSYSESNYEQYF.

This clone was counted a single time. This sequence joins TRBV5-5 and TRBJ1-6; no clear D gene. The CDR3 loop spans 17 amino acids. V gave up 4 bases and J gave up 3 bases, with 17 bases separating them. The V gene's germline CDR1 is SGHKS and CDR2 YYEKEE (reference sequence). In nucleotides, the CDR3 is TGTGCCAGCAGCCCTCCCGTAGGCCAGTACTATAATTCACCCCTCCACTTT. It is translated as CASSPPVGQYYNSPLHF.

DNA of the CDR3: TGCGCCAGCAGGGCCGTATCGAACACAGATACGCAGTATTTT. Encoded protein: CASRAVSNTDTQYF. The V and J genes are TRBV5-1 and TRBJ2-3; D not certain. The CDR3 sequence is 14 residues long. Between the trimmed V and J ends, which lost 5 bases and 2 bases, there was a span of 12 bases. Germline assignment: CDR1 SGHRS and CDR2 YFSETQ.

CDR3: CASSPSGGFTDTQYF. In nucleotides, the CDR3 is TGTGCCAGCAGCCCGAGCGGGGGATTCACAGATACGCAGTATTTT. J is TRBJ2-3 and V is TRBV11-2; TRBD2 matches at 8 bases. Germline V gene data show CDR1 as SGHAT and CDR2 as FQNNGV. J gave up 2 bases and V 5 bases, and 6 bases lay outside the gene matches. The CDR3 totals 15 residues.

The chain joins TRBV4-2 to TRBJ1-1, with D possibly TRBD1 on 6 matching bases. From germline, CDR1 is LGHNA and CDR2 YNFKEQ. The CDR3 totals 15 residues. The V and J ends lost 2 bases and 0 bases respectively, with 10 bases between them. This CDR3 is CASSQKEGVNTEAFF. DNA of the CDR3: TGTGCCAGCAGCCAAAAGGAGGGGGTGAACACTGAAGCTTTCTTT.

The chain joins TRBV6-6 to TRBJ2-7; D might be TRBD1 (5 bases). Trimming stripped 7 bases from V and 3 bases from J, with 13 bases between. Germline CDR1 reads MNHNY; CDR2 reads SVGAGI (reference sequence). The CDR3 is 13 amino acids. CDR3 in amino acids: CASIGASFYEQYF. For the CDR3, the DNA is TGTGCCAGCATTGGGGCTTCTTTCTACGAGCAGTACTTC.

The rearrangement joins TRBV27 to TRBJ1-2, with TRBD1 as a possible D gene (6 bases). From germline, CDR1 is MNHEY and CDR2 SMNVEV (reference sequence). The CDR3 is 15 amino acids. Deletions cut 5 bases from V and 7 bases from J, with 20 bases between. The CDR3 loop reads CASSLTAGASIGYTF. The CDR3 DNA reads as TGTGCCAGCAGTCTTACAGCAGGGGCGAGCATTGGCTACACCTTC.

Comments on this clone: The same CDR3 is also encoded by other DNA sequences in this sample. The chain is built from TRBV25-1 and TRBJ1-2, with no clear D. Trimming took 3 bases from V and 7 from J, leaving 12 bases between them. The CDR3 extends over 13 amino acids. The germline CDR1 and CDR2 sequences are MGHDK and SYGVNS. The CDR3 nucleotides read TGTGCCAGCAGTGACGAGACGTCCCTTGGCTACACCTTC. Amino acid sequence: CASSDETSLGYTF.

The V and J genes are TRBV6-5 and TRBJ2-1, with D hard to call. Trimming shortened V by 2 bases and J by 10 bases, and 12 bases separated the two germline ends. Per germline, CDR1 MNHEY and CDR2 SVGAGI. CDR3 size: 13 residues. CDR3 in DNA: TGTGCCAGCAGTTACGGCATTCAAGGGGAGCAGTTCTTC. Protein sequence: CASSYGIQGEQFF.

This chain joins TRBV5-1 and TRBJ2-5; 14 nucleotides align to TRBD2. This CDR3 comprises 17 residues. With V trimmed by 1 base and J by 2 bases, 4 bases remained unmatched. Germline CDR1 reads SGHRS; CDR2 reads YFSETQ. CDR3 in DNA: TGCGCCAGCAGCTTGTCGGGACTAGCGGGAGTACAAGAGACCCAGTACTTC. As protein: CASSLSGLAGVQETQYF.

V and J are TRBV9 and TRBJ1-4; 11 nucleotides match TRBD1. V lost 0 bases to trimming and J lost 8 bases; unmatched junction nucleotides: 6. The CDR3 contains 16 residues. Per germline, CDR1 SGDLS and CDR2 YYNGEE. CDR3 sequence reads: CASSVAGTGGFEKLFF. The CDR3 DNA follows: TGTGCCAGCAGCGTAGCAGGGACAGGGGGGTTCGAAAAACTGTTTTTT.

Here the CDR3 reads CASSLVQTVGNTIYF. The CDR3 DNA is TGTGCCAGCAGCTTGGTTCAGACAGTCGGAAACACCATATATTTT. The V and J genes are TRBV5-6 and TRBJ1-3, with D perhaps TRBD1 (5 bases). V lost 0 bases and J 4 bases, leaving 11 bases between the germline ends. This CDR3 is 15 amino acids long. Germline CDR1 reads SGHDT; CDR2 reads YYEEEE.

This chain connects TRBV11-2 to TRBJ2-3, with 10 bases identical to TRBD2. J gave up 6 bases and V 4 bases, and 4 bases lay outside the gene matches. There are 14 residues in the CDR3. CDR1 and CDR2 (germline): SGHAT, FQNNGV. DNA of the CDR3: TGTGCCAGCAGCTGGGGAGCGGGGGGGGATACGCAGTATTTT. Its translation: CASSWGAGGDTQYF. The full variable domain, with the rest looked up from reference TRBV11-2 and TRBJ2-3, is EAGVAQSPRYKIIEKRQSVAFWCNPISGHATLYWYQQILGQGPKLLIQFQNNGVVDDSQLPKDRFSAERLKGVDSTLKIQPAKLEDSAVYLCASSWGAGGDTQYFGPGTRLTVL.

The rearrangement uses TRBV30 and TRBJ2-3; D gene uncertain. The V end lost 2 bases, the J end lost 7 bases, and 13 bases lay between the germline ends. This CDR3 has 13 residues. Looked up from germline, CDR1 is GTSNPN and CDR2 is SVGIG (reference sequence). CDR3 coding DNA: TGTGCCTGGAGTCAAGTCACAGCGAATACGCAGTATTTT. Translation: CAWSQVTANTQYF.

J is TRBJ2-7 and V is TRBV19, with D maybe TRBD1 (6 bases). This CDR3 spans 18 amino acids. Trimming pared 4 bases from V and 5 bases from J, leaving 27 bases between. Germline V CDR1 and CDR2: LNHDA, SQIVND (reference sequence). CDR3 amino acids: CASSTRDMSAPDRDEQYF. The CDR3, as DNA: TGTGCCAGTAGTACCCGGGACATGAGCGCCCCTGATCGGGACGAGCAGTACTTC.

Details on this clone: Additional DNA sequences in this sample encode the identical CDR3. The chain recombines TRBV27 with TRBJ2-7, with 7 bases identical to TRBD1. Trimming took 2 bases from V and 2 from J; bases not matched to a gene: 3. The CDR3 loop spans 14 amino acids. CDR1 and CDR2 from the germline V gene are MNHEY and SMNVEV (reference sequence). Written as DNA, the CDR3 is TGTGCCAGCAGTTTAGGGGGACAGACCTACGAGCAGTACTTC. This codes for CASSLGGQTYEQYF.

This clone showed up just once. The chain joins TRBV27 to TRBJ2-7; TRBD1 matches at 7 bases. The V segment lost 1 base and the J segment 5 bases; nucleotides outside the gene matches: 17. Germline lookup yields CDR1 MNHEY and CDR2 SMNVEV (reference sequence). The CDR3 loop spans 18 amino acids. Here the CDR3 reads CASSLLGVRGSGGNEQYF. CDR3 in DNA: TGTGCCAGCAGTTTATTGGGGGTAAGGGGTTCAGGGGGAAACGAGCAGTACTTC.

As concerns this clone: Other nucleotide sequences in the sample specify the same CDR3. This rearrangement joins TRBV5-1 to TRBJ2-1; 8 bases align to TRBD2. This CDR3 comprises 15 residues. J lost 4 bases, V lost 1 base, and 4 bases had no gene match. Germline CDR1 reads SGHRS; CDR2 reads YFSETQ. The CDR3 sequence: CASSLSSGAYNEQFF. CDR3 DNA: TGCGCCAGCAGCTTGAGTAGCGGGGCATACAATGAGCAGTTCTTC.

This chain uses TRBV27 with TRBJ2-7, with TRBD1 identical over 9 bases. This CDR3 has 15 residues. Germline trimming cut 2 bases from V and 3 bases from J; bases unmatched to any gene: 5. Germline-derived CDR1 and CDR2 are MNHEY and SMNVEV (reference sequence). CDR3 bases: TGTGCCAGCAGTTTAAACAGGGGGCTTCTCTACGAGCAGTACTTC. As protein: CASSLNRGLLYEQYF.

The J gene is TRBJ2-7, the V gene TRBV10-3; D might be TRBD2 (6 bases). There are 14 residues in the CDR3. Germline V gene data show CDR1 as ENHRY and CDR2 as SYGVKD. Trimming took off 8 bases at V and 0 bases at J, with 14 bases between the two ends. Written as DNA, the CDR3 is TGTGCCATCGCCAGGGACGGGAGCTCCTACGAGCAGTACTTC. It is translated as CAIARDGSSYEQYF.

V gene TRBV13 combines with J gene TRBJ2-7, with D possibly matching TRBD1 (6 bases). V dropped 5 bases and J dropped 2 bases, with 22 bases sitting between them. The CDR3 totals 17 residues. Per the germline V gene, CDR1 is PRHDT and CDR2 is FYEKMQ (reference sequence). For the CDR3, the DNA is TGTGCCAGCAGCGCCCCCGACGGGACACTGCACCCCTACGAGCAGTACTTC. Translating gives CASSAPDGTLHPYEQYF.

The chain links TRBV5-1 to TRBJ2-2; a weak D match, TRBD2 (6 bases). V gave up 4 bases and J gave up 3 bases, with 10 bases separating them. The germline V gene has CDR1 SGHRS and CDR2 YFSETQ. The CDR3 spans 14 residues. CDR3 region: CASSPWGDTGELFF. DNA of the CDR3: TGCGCCAGCAGCCCCTGGGGGGACACCGGGGAGCTGTTTTTT.

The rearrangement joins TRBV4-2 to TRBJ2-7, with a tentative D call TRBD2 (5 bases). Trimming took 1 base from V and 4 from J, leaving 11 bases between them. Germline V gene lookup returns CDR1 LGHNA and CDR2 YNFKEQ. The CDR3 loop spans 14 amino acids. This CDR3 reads CASSQGGFGYEQYF. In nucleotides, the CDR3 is TGTGCCAGCAGCCAAGGAGGGTTTGGGTACGAGCAGTACTTC.

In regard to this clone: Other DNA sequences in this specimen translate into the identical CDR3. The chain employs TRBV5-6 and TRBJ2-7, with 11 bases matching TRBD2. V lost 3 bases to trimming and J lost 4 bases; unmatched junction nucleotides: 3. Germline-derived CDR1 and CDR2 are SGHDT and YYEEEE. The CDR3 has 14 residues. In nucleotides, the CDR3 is TGTGCCAGCAGCTCTGGGACTAGCGGTTACGAGCAGTACTTC. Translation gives CASSSGTSGYEQYF.

CDR3 sequence (DNA): TGTGCCAGCAGTTACGCCGGGACAGGGGTCCAAGAGACCCAGTACTTC. Translation: CASSYAGTGVQETQYF. The genes are TRBV6-5 and TRBJ2-5, with 10 bases that match TRBD1. Germline-derived CDR1 and CDR2 are MNHEY and SVGAGI. The CDR3 is made up of 16 amino acids. V lost 2 bases and J lost 1; bases outside the gene matches: 4.

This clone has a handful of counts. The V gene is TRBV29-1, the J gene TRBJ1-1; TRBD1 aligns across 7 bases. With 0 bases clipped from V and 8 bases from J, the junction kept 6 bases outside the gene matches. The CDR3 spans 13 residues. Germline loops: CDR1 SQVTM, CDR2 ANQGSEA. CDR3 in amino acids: CSVEEWLRGEAFF. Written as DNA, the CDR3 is TGCAGCGTTGAAGAGTGGCTCAGGGGGGAAGCTTTCTTT.

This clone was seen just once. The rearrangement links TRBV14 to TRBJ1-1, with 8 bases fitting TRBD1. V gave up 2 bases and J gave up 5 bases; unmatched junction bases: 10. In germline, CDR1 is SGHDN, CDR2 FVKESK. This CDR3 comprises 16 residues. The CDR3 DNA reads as TGTGCCAGCAGCCAACGAGGACAGGGCTGGGGAACTGAAGCTTTCTTT. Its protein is CASSQRGQGWGTEAFF. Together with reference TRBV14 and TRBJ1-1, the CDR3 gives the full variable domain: EAGVTQFPSHSVIEKGQTVTLRCDPISGHDNLYWYRRVMGKEIKFLLHFVKESKQDESGMPNNRFLAERTGGTYSTLKVQPAELEDSGVYFCASSQRGQGWGTEAFFGQGTRLTVV.

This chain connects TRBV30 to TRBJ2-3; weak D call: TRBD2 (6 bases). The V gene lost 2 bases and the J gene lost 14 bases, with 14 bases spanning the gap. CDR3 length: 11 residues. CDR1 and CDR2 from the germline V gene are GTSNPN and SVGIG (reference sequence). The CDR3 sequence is CAWSPDYRRYF. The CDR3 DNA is TGTGCCTGGAGTCCGGACTACCGTCGGTATTTT.